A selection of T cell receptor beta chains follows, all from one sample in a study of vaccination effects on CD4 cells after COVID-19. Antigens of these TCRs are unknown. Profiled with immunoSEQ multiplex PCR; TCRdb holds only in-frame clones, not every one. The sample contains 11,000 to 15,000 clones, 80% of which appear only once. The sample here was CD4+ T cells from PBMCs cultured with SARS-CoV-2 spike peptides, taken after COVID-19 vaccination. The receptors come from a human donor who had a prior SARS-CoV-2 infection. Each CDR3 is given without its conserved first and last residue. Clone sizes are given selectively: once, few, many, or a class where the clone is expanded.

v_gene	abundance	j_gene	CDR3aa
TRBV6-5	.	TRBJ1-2	ASSYSSSGIYGYT
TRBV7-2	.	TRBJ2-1	ASSLRPGIYNEQF
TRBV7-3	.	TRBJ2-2	ASSRSNYTGELF
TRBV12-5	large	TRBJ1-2	ASGASVGYT
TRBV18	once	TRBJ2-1	ASSQGGNNEQF
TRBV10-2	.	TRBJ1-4	ASSADKNNEKLF
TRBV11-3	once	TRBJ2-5	ASSSQQLGTQY
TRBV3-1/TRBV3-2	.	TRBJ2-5	ASRSSGRETQY
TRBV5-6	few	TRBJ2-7	ASSPWGRTNLYEQY
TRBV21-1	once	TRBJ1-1	ASSLTTDRANTEAF
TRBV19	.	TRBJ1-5	ASSIDPSPGGSQH
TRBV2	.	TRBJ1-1	ATATDLNTEAF
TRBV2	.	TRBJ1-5	ASSEAQVQPQH
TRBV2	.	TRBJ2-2	ASGFGSGELF
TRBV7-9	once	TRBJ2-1	ASNILAGGDEQF
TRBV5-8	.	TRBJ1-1	ASSRHRDTEAF
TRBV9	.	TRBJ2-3	ASSVDWGATDTQY
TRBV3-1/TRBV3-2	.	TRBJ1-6	ASSQGTGGFSPLH
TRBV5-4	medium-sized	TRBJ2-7	ASSSMGGQGASYEQY
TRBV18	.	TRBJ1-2	ASSPGTDLYGYT
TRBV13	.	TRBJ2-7	ASSSRTSSHEQY
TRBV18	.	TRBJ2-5	ASSAGYQETQY
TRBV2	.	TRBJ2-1	ASSEALLVTSDEQF
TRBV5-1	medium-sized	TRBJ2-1	ASTTGYRNEQF
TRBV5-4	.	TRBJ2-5	ASSLDNAGETQY
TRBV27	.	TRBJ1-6	ASSLRNSPLH
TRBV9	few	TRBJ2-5	ASSVEGGGPWQETQY
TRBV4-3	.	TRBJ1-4	ASSQISYRGPRKLF
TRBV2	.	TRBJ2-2	ASSETHTYTGELF
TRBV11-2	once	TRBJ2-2	ASSLVMQGDDGELF
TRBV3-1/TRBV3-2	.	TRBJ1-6	ASSHQDRGNSPLH
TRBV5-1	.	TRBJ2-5	ASSYSGDKEETQY
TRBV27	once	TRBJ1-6	ASSLSPGQGARNSPLH
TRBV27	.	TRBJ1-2	ASSPIPSGQDGYT
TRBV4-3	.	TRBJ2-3	ASSQLRTDTQY
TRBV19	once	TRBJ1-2	ASSISRGGLVGYT
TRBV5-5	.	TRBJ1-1	ASSLGPTNTEAF
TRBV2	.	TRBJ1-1	ASSLGGAHTEAF
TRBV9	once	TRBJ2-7	ASSPNTYEQY
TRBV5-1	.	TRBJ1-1	ASSLGQGAEAF
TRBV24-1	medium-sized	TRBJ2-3	ATSDSGQGRDTQY